This TCR beta chain was found in a study of vaccination effects on CD4 cells after COVID-19. Study context: The median interval between the second dose and post-vaccine sampling was 72 days.

Ahead of sequencing, the ViraFEST assay grew antigen-specific CD4+ T cells using viral peptide pools. Researchers isolated CD4+ T cells once 9 to 11 days of culture had elapsed. The vaccine given was either BNT162b2 or mRNA-1273, in two doses. A density of fewer than 2.5 million PBMC per well was used; these cells were cultured with approximately 10 IU/ml IL-2 and roughly 10 ug/ml peptides. Clones were read by immunoSEQ multiplex PCR, and TCRdb kept only the in-frame ones, dropping some. The profile shows approximately 26,000 clones, almost 70% of them singletons. Study results and limitations: Cross-reactivity with common cold coronaviruses was shown by only 1 of 255 vaccine-induced clones in healthy vaccinees. Clonal contraction was marked in infection- and vaccine-induced clones late after vaccination.

About this clone: What it recognizes is unknown.

V was shortened by 0 bases and J by 4 bases, with 12 bases between the two germline ends. There are 14 residues in the CDR3. Germline lookup yields CDR1 GTSNPN and CDR2 SVGIG (reference sequence). This specimen was CD4+ T cells from PBMCs cultured with SARS-CoV-2 spike peptides, taken after COVID-19 vaccination. This sequence originates from a human donor who received a COVID-19 vaccine. J is TRBJ2-5 and V is TRBV30; D gene ambiguous. CDR3 bases: TGTGCCTGGAGTGTGTTGTGGCAGTCAGAGACCCAGTACTTC. This encodes CAWSVLWQSETQYF.